These T cell receptor beta chains were read from a single sample in a study of cytotoxic CD8 clonotypes in ibrutinib-treated CLL. The assay was immunoSEQ multiplex PCR, and TCRdb's table has in-frame clones only and misses some. The table lists hundreds of thousands of clones, less than 75% of them singletons. Sequencing was performed on PBMCs, taken after 24 months of ibrutinib treatment. Receptors were obtained from a human donor with chronic lymphocytic leukemia. The CDR3 runs from the conserved cysteine through the conserved F or W. A D gene is named only where the DNA matches it firmly. The size field is filled for only some rows; it gives once, few, many or a size class.

v_call,clone_size,d_call,j_call,cdr3_nt,cdr3_aa
TRBV6-5,NA,NA,TRBJ2-7,TGTGCCAGCAGTTACGGGGTGCAAAACGCCTACGAGCAGTACTTC,CASSYGVQNAYEQYF
TRBV6-6,few,NA,TRBJ2-1,TGTGCCAGCAGTCTAGGGACTTCCACGAACAATGAGCAGTTCTTC,CASSLGTSTNNEQFF
TRBV27,NA,NA,TRBJ2-1,TGTGCCAGCAGCCACCAGGTCAATGAGCAGTTCTTC,CASSHQVNEQFF
TRBV5-4,NA,NA,TRBJ2-1,TGTGCCAGCAGCTTGGTCGGAGGAAAGGCCTACAATGAGCAGTTCTTC,CASSLVGGKAYNEQFF
TRBV7-9,NA,TRBD2,TRBJ2-1,TGTGCCAGCAGCCCCCGGGAGGAGGTCCACAATGAGCAGTTCTTC,CASSPREEVHNEQFF
TRBV29-1,once,TRBD1,TRBJ1-2,TGCAGCGTTCGGAGACAGGGAGAGCTCTATGGCTACACCTTC,CSVRRQGELYGYTF
TRBV28,NA,NA,TRBJ2-7,TGTGCCAGCAAAAACGGCTACGAGCAGTACTTC,CASKNGYEQYF
TRBV10-3,NA,NA,TRBJ1-2,TGTGCCATCAGCAGGGTTGGGGATGGCTACACCTTC,CAISRVGDGYTF
TRBV25-1,few,NA,TRBJ1-1,TGTGCCAGCAGTGAACGGTCAGGCACTGAAGCTTTCTTT,CASSERSGTEAFF
TRBV28,NA,NA,TRBJ2-6,TGTGCCAGCAGCCCACACAGCTCTGGGGCCAACGTCCTGACTTTC,CASSPHSSGANVLTF